This T cell receptor beta chain was retrieved from a study of T cell responses to AZD1222 COVID-19 vaccine. Concerning this clone itself: The antigen remains unidentified.

Sequencing used immunoSEQ multiplex PCR; TCRdb keeps in-frame clones, though not all of them. The sample lists about 83,000 clones; 85% to 90% were seen once. Study observations and caveats: Vaccine-associated CD4 TCRs spanned spike, dominant at 160-218 and 743-854.

Germline V gene sequence: CDR1 SGHVS, CDR2 FQNEAQ. The CDR3 has 12 residues. The V end lost 3 bases, the J end lost 10 bases, and 7 bases lay between the germline ends. The specimen was peripheral blood, collected on day 0 of MenACWY control vaccination. The rearrangement uses TRBV7-8 and TRBJ1-6, with D unresolved. This receptor was taken from an adult in good health. CDR3: CASSFPGSPLHF. CDR3 DNA: TGTGCCAGCAGCTTTCCAGGATCACCCCTCCACTTT.